A single sample gave rise to the 5 T cell receptor beta chains below, sequenced in a study of blood T cell repertoires in COVID-19. This table comes from immunoSEQ multiplex PCR, and its TCRdb copy is limited to in-frame clones, with some not included. The sample contains under 200,000 clones, 89% of which appear only once. Sequencing was carried out using PBMCs or T cells enriched from blood (not recorded which). These receptors came from a woman aged 18-35 years who had recovered from COVID-19.

The genes are TRBV3-1 (or the pseudogene TRBV3-2) and TRBJ2-2, with 9 bases aligning to TRBD1. The V gene end was trimmed by 6 bases and the J gene end by 4 bases; junction bases not matched to a gene: 3. The germline gives CDR1 LGHDT, CDR2 YNNKEL (reference sequence). The CDR3 contains 14 residues. DNA for the CDR3: TGTGCCAGCAGTCGGACAGGGGCCACCGGGGAGCTGTTTTTT. Protein sequence: CASSRTGATGELFF.

CDR3 residues: CASSLGSTSYEQYF. The CDR3 DNA reads TGTGCCAGCAGTTTAGGTAGCACCTCCTACGAGCAGTACTTC. The V and J genes are TRBV27 and TRBJ2-7, with D unclear. V lost 2 bases and J lost 0, with 8 bases in between. The CDR3 runs 14 residues. CDR1 MNHEY and CDR2 SMNVEV come from the germline V gene (reference sequence).

V is TRBV7-9 and J is TRBJ2-3; TRBD1 matches 7 bases. The CDR3 length is 17 residues. CDR1 and CDR2 (germline): SEHNR, FQNEAQ (reference sequence). The V and J ends lost 5 bases and 5 bases, in that order; junction bases with no gene match: 16. DNA for the CDR3: TGTGCCAGCAGCAGACTGGACGTGGCAGGGGGTATAGATACGCAGTATTTT. Translating gives CASSRLDVAGGIDTQYF.

The genes are TRBV27 and TRBJ1-6; 9 bases are shared with TRBD1. Germline V CDR1 and CDR2: MNHEY, SMNVEV (reference sequence). This CDR3 region has 14 residues. The junction had 2 bases not matched to a gene; V was cut back by 4 bases and J by 7 bases. CDR3 sequence reads: CASSSGTGNSPLHF. The CDR3 DNA reads as TGTGCCAGCAGTTCCGGGACAGGGAATTCACCCCTCCACTTT.

The chain is built from TRBV9 and TRBJ1-5; 7 bases match TRBD1. J lost 5 bases, V lost 3 bases, and 5 bases had no gene match. The CDR3 spans 14 residues. CDR1 is SGDLS and CDR2 is YYNGEE in the germline V gene. The CDR3 here is CASSAGDSDQPQHF. The CDR3 DNA reads TGTGCCAGCAGCGCAGGGGACAGCGATCAGCCCCAGCATTTT.